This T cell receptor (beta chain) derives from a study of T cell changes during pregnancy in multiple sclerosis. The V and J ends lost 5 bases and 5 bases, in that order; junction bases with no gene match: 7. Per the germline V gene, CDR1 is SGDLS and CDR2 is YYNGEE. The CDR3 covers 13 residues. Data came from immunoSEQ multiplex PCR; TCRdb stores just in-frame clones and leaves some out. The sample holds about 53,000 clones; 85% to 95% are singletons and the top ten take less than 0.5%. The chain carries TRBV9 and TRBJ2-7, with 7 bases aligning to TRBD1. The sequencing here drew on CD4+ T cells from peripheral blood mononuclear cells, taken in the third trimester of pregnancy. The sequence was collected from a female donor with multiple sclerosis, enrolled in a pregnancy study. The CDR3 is CASSTGVIDEQYF. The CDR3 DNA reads TGTGCCAGCAGTACAGGGGTCATAGACGAGCAGTACTTC.